This entry lists 17 T cell receptor beta chains sequenced from one sample in a study of blood T cells in healthy people across ages. The second PCR ran about 6 to 11 cycles with a sample-barcoded 5' primer and J-beta primers. TCRdb used MiXCR to reprocess the 5' RACE reads, holding one entry per CDR3 protein. The repertoire has approximately 960,000 distinct CDR3 sequences, 25% to 35% of them found once; the top ten carry 10% to 13%. A further study also used this sample, focusing on T cells of mothers and their children.

What was sequenced was blood. Every receptor here comes from a woman in her 40s in good health.

This clonotype was counted only a few times. The J gene is TRBJ1-6, the V gene TRBV2; 10 nucleotides align to TRBD1. The CDR3 totals 15 residues. The germline gives CDR1 SNHLY, CDR2 FYNNEI. J lost 6 bases, V lost 5 bases, and 4 bases had no gene match. CDR3 nucleotides: TGTGCCAGCAGTACCAGGGACAGGGGTAATTCACCCCTCCACTTT. Encoded protein: CASSTRDRGNSPLHF. Supplemented by reference TRBV2 and TRBJ1-6, the full variable domain reads EPEVTQTPSHQVTQMGQEVILRCVPISNHLYFYWYRQILGQKVEFLVSFYNNEISEKSEIFDDQFSVERPDGSNFTLKIRSTKLEDSAMYFCASSTRDRGNSPLHFGNGTRLTVT.

Only one count was recorded for this clonotype. A read error may explain this, as a much larger clone is one base away. The chain links TRBV29-1 to TRBJ2-5; maybe TRBD2 (5 bases). Trimming shortened V by 4 bases and J by 11 bases, and 23 bases separated the two germline ends. Germline CDR1 is SQVTM and CDR2 is ANQGSEA. The CDR3 consists of 14 residues. The chain's CDR3 is CSVGLPGRGVEQYF. DNA of the CDR3: TGCAGCGTTGGACTACCTGGACGGGGAGTTGAGCAGTACTTC.

This clonotype was observed at least ten times. The V call is TRBV20-1, the J call TRBJ1-4, with 10 positions matching TRBD1. Trimming at V came to 3 bases and at J to 6 bases, leaving 7 bases not matched to a gene. The germline V gene encodes CDR1 DFQATT and CDR2 SNEGSKA (reference sequence). The CDR3 loop spans 15 amino acids. In DNA form, the CDR3 reads TGCAGTGCTAGTGCCGGGACAGGGGCATATGAAAAACTGTTTTTT. Its translation: CSASAGTGAYEKLFF.

This clonotype occurred a few times. This chain connects TRBV4-1 to TRBJ2-5, with no clear D. Trimming pared 2 bases from V and 0 bases from J, leaving 10 bases between. Germline V gives CDR1 MGHRA, CDR2 YSYEKL. The CDR3 is 15 amino acids. CDR3 sequence: CASSQRPDNQETQYF. Here the CDR3 DNA reads TGCGCCAGCAGCCAAAGGCCCGACAACCAAGAGACCCAGTACTTC.

This clonotype has only a few counts. The V gene is TRBV12-3 or TRBV12-4, the J gene TRBJ2-7; D possibly corresponds to TRBD1 (5 bases). The CDR3 runs to 14 residues. V lost 5 bases, J lost 0 bases, and 11 bases lay in between. The CDR3 nucleotides read TGTGCCAGCAGTCCCCAGGGTACCTCCTACGAGCAGTACTTC. Amino acid sequence: CASSPQGTSYEQYF.

The J gene is TRBJ1-1, the V gene TRBV6-2 or TRBV6-3, with D perhaps matching TRBD1 (5 bases). Germline CDR1 MNHEY, CDR2 SVGEGT. Trimming cost V 6 bases and J 1 base, with 18 bases left between them. CDR3 length: 16 amino acids. The CDR3 loop reads CASRRRTGVTNTEAFF. The CDR3 coding sequence is TGTGCCAGCAGACGTCGGACGGGGGTGACGAACACTGAAGCTTTCTTT.

The chain combines TRBV7-2 with TRBJ2-7; D is possibly TRBD2 (6 bases). The end of the DNA is better explained by TRBJ2-5, so the J call may be wrong. The CDR3 contains 15 residues. Germline CDR1 and CDR2: SGHTA and FQGNSA. For the CDR3, the DNA is TGTGCCAGCAGCTCGAGACTAGGAGGCACCGAGACCCAGTACTTC. Translated: CASSSRLGGTETQYF.

The sample holds a few counts of this clonotype. The gene calls are TRBV20-1 and TRBJ2-7; a weak D match, TRBD2 (5 bases). Per germline, CDR1 DFQATT and CDR2 SNEGSKA (reference sequence). V was pared by 2 bases and J by 4 bases, with 15 bases between. This CDR3 region has 14 residues. DNA for the CDR3: TGCAGTGCTAGATCCAGCGGTAAGGGATACGAGCAGTACTTC. Protein product: CSARSSGKGYEQYF.

The chain is built from TRBV24-1 and TRBJ2-7; TRBD2 might be the D (5 bases). The CDR3 contains 13 residues. CDR1 KGHDR and CDR2 SFDVKD come from the germline V gene. The V and J ends lost 3 bases and 6 bases respectively, with 11 bases between them. CDR3 DNA: TGTGCCACCAGTGATATATCCGGGGTCGAGCAGTACTTC. It encodes CATSDISGVEQYF.

This chain uses TRBV29-1 with TRBJ1-2, with TRBD1 as a possible D gene (5 bases). The CDR3 totals 14 residues. The germline gives CDR1 SQVTM, CDR2 ANQGSEA. Trimming left V 4 bases short and J 3 bases short, with 15 bases between. The CDR3 loop reads CSVVGSGVDYGYTF. The CDR3 DNA follows: TGCAGCGTTGTGGGGTCGGGGGTAGACTATGGCTACACCTTC.

This clonotype was observed a few times. The V gene is TRBV5-1, the J gene TRBJ2-7; possibly TRBD1 for D (6 bases). The CDR3 has 16 residues. The V and J ends lost 3 bases and 4 bases respectively, with 20 bases between them. Germline CDR1 reads SGHRS; CDR2 reads YFSETQ. The CDR3 sequence is CASSSYPDSYIYEQYF. For the CDR3, the DNA is TGCGCCAGCAGCTCGTACCCGGACAGCTATATTTACGAGCAGTACTTC.

The rearrangement links TRBV20-1 to TRBJ1-1; D remains ambiguous. V shed 4 bases and J shed 5 bases, with 17 bases lying between them. The CDR3 is 14 residues long. Germline V gives CDR1 DFQATT, CDR2 SNEGSKA (reference sequence). CDR3 sequence: CSATRGRQVTEAFF. The CDR3 DNA is TGCAGTGCTACAAGAGGTCGCCAGGTGACTGAAGCTTTCTTT.

This clonotype was recorded a few times. The junction differs from germline at one of its ends, possibly a read error. The chain employs TRBV28 and TRBJ2-4; 9 bases fit TRBD1. There are 14 residues in the CDR3. Germline lookup yields CDR1 MDHEN and CDR2 SYDVKM. The DNA for the CDR3 is TGTACCAGCAGTCCACAGGGGGCCTTGAGAGAGCAGTACTTC. As protein: CTSSPQGALREQYF.

Turning to this clonotype: This may come from a read error, since a much larger clone is one base off. The genes are TRBV20-1 and TRBJ2-4; tentative D call: TRBD2 (6 bases). The CDR3 is made up of 13 amino acids. V lost 2 bases, J lost 13 bases, and 18 bases lay in between. Germline CDR1 and CDR2: DFQATT and SNEGSKA (reference sequence). The DNA for the CDR3 is TGCAGTGCTAGATACGGAGGGTACAATGAGCAGTACTTC. Protein sequence: CSARYGGYNEQYF.

The chain uses TRBV27 and TRBJ1-4; tentatively, D is TRBD1 (6 bases). V was shortened by 6 bases and J by 8 bases, with 25 bases between the two germline ends. This CDR3 is built from 17 residues. The germline V gene encodes CDR1 MNHEY and CDR2 SMNVEV (reference sequence). The CDR3 nucleotides read TGTGCCAGCAGGGGCTCTGGAGGGGCAGGGGAGGCGGAAAAACTGTTTTTT. Translating it yields CASRGSGGAGEAEKLFF.

The chain recombines TRBV20-1 with TRBJ1-5; D ambiguous. Germline values: CDR1 DFQATT, CDR2 SNEGSKA (reference sequence). This CDR3 is built from 12 residues. The CDR3 DNA sequence: TGCAGCGTCGAAGGTAGCAATCAGCCCCAGCATTTT. This gives the protein CSVEGSNQPQHF.

This clonotype appeared a few times. J is TRBJ1-5 and V is TRBV20-1, with D possibly being TRBD1 (5 bases). The V gene's germline CDR1 is DFQATT and CDR2 SNEGSKA (reference sequence). The CDR3 contains 12 residues. V lost 7 bases and J 0 bases, leaving 7 bases between the germline ends. The CDR3 DNA follows: TGCAGTGGCAGGGATAGCAATCAGCCCCAGCATTTT. Amino acids: CSGRDSNQPQHF.